A selection of T cell receptor beta chains follows, all from one sample in a study of shared clonotypes between healthy human individuals. Profiled with immunoSEQ multiplex PCR; TCRdb holds only in-frame clones, not every one. Of 2 million to 3 million clones in the sample, approximately 94% are singletons; the top ten hold 0.36%. Sequencing was done on a sample of naive CD4+ T cells from PBMCs. All receptors come from a man between 18 and 35 years old in good health. Some clones in this sample may be carry-over from other donors' samples. Each CDR3 is given with its conserved first and last residue. The D gene is left open where the match is weak. The size of a clone is reported for some rows only, either as once, few or many, or as a class for expanded clones.

.,TRBJ1-1,.,TRBV18,TGTGCCAGCTCACCTCAGGATCCGTGGCTGAACACTGAAGCTTTCTTT,CASSPQDPWLNTEAFF
once,TRBJ1-5,TRBD1,TRBV10-2,TGCGCCAGCAGCACAGGGGGCAATCAGCCCCAGCATTTT,CASSTGGNQPQHF
.,TRBJ2-7,TRBD2,TRBV5-4,TGTGCCAGCAGCTTGGATTTAGGACTAGTACGCTACGAGCAGTACTTC,CASSLDLGLVRYEQYF
.,TRBJ1-1,.,TRBV9,TGTGCCAGCAGCGTCGCAGGTGGGAACACTGAAGCTTTCTTT,CASSVAGGNTEAFF
.,TRBJ2-7,.,TRBV5-3,TGTGCCAGAAGCAGCTCCTACGAGCAGTACTTC,CARSSSYEQYF
.,TRBJ1-1,.,TRBV6-5,TGTGCCAGCAGTTATTCCTCAGGGTCTGAAGCTTTCTTT,CASSYSSGSEAFF
.,TRBJ1-2,.,TRBV18,TGTGCCAGCTCACAGGACACCCCCGTCTATGGCTACACCTTC,CASSQDTPVYGYTF
.,TRBJ2-1,TRBD2,TRBV29-1,TGCAGCTATAGCGGGAGATCCTACAATGAGCAGTTCTTC,CSYSGRSYNEQFF
.,TRBJ2-2,.,TRBV15,TGTGCCACCAGCAGAGCACCGCGAAGCACCGGGGAGCTGTTTTTT,CATSRAPRSTGELFF
.,TRBJ2-6,TRBD1,TRBV4-1,TGCGCCAGCAGCCAAGACAGACAGGGGGTAAGGACTGGGGCCAACGTCCTGACTTTC,CASSQDRQGVRTGANVLTF
.,TRBJ2-7,TRBD1,TRBV14,TGTGCCAGCAGCCAGGACAGGGGGTACGAGCAGTACTTC,CASSQDRGYEQYF
.,TRBJ2-7,TRBD1,TRBV28,TGTGCCAGCAGCCGTCGACAGGGGGCTTTCGGCGAGCAGTACTTC,CASSRRQGAFGEQYF
.,TRBJ2-5,.,TRBV5-1,TGCGCCAGCAGCTTGCCAGGGGAGGAGACCCAGTACTTC,CASSLPGEETQYF
.,TRBJ2-1,TRBD2,TRBV7-2,TGTGCCAGCTTTAGGACCTGGGAACTAGCGGGAGGGGGTGAGCAGTTCTTC,CASFRTWELAGGGEQFF
.,TRBJ2-4,TRBD1,TRBV15,TGTGCCACCAGCGGGAGGACAGGGGGCAGGGGGAACATTCAGTACTTC,CATSGRTGGRGNIQYF
.,TRBJ2-1,.,TRBV6-1,TGTGCCAGCAGTTTAAGTCCGTTAACCTACAATGAGCAGTTCTTC,CASSLSPLTYNEQFF
few,TRBJ1-1,.,TRBV5-1,TGCGCCAGCAGCCCCGTAGGACAGCCGAACACTGAAGCTTTCTTT,CASSPVGQPNTEAFF
.,TRBJ1-3,.,TRBV7-2,TGTGCCAGCAGCTTAACCACTTATGGGGGAAACACCATATATTTT,CASSLTTYGGNTIYF
once,TRBJ1-2,.,TRBV5-1,TGCGCCAGCAGCTTCCGTGGACAAACGGCTAACTATGGCTACACCTTC,CASSFRGQTANYGYTF
.,TRBJ2-1,TRBD1,TRBV7-8,TGTGCCAGCAGCTCCCGGGACAGGGGAAGCCATGAGCAGTTCTTC,CASSSRDRGSHEQFF
.,TRBJ2-3,.,TRBV28,TGTGCCAGCATGGAAACGAGTCCAGACCAGCAGTATTTT,CASMETSPDQQYF
.,TRBJ2-5,TRBD2,TRBV7-2,TGTGCCAGCAGCTTAATACGGACTAGCGGGAGTTTGCTCCAAGAGACCCAGTACTTC,CASSLIRTSGSLLQETQYF
.,TRBJ2-7,TRBD1,TRBV9,TGTGCCAGCAGCGCTGGGACAGGGGGCTACGAGCAGTACTTC,CASSAGTGGYEQYF
.,TRBJ1-1,.,TRBV5-1,TGCGCCAGCAGCTTCGATATGGACACTGAAGCTTTCTTT,CASSFDMDTEAFF